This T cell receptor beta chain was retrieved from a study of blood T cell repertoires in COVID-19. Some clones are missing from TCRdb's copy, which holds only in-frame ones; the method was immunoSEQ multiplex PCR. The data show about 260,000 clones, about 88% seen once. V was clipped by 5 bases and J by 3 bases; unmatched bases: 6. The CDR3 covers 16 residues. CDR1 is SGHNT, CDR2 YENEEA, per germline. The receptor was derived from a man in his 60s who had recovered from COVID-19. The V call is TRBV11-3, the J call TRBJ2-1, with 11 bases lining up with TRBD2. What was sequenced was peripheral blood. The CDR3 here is CASSRGTSGGYNEQFF. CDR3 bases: TGTGCCAGCAGCCGGGGGACTAGCGGTGGCTACAATGAGCAGTTCTTC.